Described below is a single T cell receptor beta chain sequence and its context. The source of the sample is a study of blood T cell repertoires in COVID-19. Study-wide context: Recovered status applied to Cohort 3 donors who had two consecutive negative PCRs. It also applied to those with clearance or with symptom resolution. T cells, B-cell-depleted T cells, or PBMCs provided the cDNA or gDNA that served as material.

The CDR3 length is 13 residues. CDR1 is SGHTA, CDR2 FQGNSA, per germline. V lost 3 bases and J 6 bases, leaving 12 bases between the germline ends. The authors' processing: Amplification from reference gene primers served as the basis for estimated nucleated cell counts. The assay was immunoSEQ multiplex PCR, and TCRdb's table has in-frame clones only and misses some. The V and J calls and clone size were taken over from that table, and D and trimming were inferred from the DNA. Of under 200,000 clones listed, 86% are singletons. Self-reported history from a screening survey and questionnaire set each donor's cohort.

The sequenced material came from PBMCs or T cells enriched from blood (not recorded which). The V call is TRBV7-2, the J call TRBJ2-7, with a possible D match to TRBD2 (6 bases). The TCR sequence derives from a woman in her forties in a cohort exposed to, infected with or recovered from COVID-19 (not recorded which). The CDR3 region has the DNA TGTGCCAGCAGCTTCACTGGGGGAGGCGAGCAGTACTTC. Protein product: CASSFTGGGEQYF.